This passage covers 13 T cell receptor beta chains from one sample sequenced in a study of T cells after yellow fever vaccination. TCRdb reanalysed the 5' RACE reads using MiXCR and keeps one entry per CDR3 protein. The sample has some 110,000 distinct CDR3 sequences, around 7.2% seen once. This material consisted of CD4+ T cells sorted from PBMCs, taken around 45 days after the first yellow fever vaccination. The receptors derive from a man in his late teens or twenties who received the YFV17D yellow fever vaccine.

This clonotype was seen at least ten times. The chain is built from TRBV12-3 or TRBV12-4 and TRBJ2-3; no definite D call. V gave up 3 bases and J gave up 0 bases, with 7 bases separating them. The CDR3 extends over 14 amino acids. The CDR3 protein is CASSFGSSTDTQYF. The CDR3 DNA follows: TGTGCCAGCAGTTTCGGATCGAGCACAGATACGCAGTATTTT.

A note on this clonotype: This may be a read error: a much more frequent sequence differs by one nucleotide. V usage is TRBV19 and J usage is TRBJ1-1; D not certain. Trimming took 0 bases from V and 5 from J, leaving 10 bases between them. Germline V gene data show CDR1 as LNHDA and CDR2 as SQIVND (reference sequence). This CDR3 is built from 14 residues. CDR3 bases: TGTGCCAGTAGTATAGATCGAAGGTGTACTGAAGCTTTCTTT. Translating it yields CASSIDRRCTEAFF. Variable domain in full (rest from reference TRBV19 and TRBJ1-1): DGGITQSPKYLFRKEGQNVTLSCEQNLNHDAMYWYRQDPGQGLRLIYYSQIVNDFQKGDIAEGYSVSREKKESFPLTVTSAQKNPTAFYLCASSIDRRCTEAFFGQGTRLTVV.

This clonotype was recorded at least ten times. This chain uses TRBV4-3 with TRBJ2-3; maybe TRBD2 (5 bases). Trimming removed 1 base at V and 1 base at J, with 12 bases between. The CDR3 runs to 16 residues. Germline CDR1 is LGHNA and CDR2 is YSLEER. This chain's CDR3 is CASSQGARARTDTQYF. CDR3 nucleotide sequence: TGCGCCAGCAGCCAAGGGGCGAGGGCCCGCACAGATACGCAGTATTTT.

This clonotype was observed many times. The rearrangement links TRBV29-1 to TRBJ2-1, with D tentatively TRBD1 or TRBD2 (5 bases each). V shed 6 bases and J shed 12 bases, with 24 bases lying between them. This CDR3 comprises 14 residues. CDR1 SQVTM and CDR2 ANQGSEA come from the germline V gene. For the CDR3, the DNA is TGCAGCGTGTCCCGGGACCCGCTCACTGGCGGGCAGTTCTTC. It yields the protein CSVSRDPLTGGQFF.

This clonotype was recorded at least ten times. The V gene is TRBV30, the J gene TRBJ1-1; 8 nucleotides agree with TRBD1. The CDR3 totals 13 residues. V lost 0 bases to trimming and J lost 5 bases; unmatched junction nucleotides: 2. Germline V gene sequence: CDR1 GTSNPN, CDR2 SVGIG (reference sequence). DNA for the CDR3: TGTGCCTGGAGTGTAGGGGACAGGACTGAAGCTTTCTTT. Amino acids: CAWSVGDRTEAFF.

In its sample, this clonotype was seen many times. V usage is TRBV27 and J usage is TRBJ2-5; 11 nucleotides agree with TRBD2. Trimming at V came to 8 bases and at J to 2 bases, leaving 13 bases not matched to a gene. Per the germline V gene, CDR1 is MNHEY and CDR2 is SMNVEV (reference sequence). The CDR3 sequence is 17 residues long. DNA of the CDR3: TGTGCCAGCTCCGCCCTAGCGGGGGGCGCGAGGCAAGAGACCCAGTACTTC. Encoded protein: CASSALAGGARQETQYF.

The table lists this clonotype with many counts. The chain recombines TRBV20-1 with TRBJ2-2, with D uncertain. The V end was cut by 4 bases, the J end by 3 bases, with 6 bases between. The germline CDR1 and CDR2 sequences are DFQATT and SNEGSKA (reference sequence). This CDR3 has 12 residues. The CDR3 DNA reads TGCAGTGCTACCGCCTACACCGGGGAGCTGTTTTTT. Its translation: CSATAYTGELFF.

This clonotype came up a few times. The chain has TRBV6-2 or TRBV6-3 and TRBJ2-6, with 7 bases that match TRBD1. J lost 2 bases, V lost 7 bases, and 2 bases had no gene match. The CDR3 runs to 14 residues. Germline assignment: CDR1 MNHEY and CDR2 SVGEGT. In DNA form, the CDR3 reads TGTGCCAGCATCACAGGGGCTGGGGCCAACGTCCTGACTTTC. Amino acids: CASITGAGANVLTF.

This clonotype was counted at least ten times. This chain uses TRBV7-2 with TRBJ1-5, with 9 bases matching TRBD1. The CDR3 is made up of 16 amino acids. Germline values: CDR1 SGHTA, CDR2 FQGNSA. J was trimmed by 2 bases and V by 5 bases; bases with no gene match: 7. The CDR3: CASSLGQGMGNQPQHF. For the CDR3, the DNA is TGTGCCAGCAGCCTTGGACAGGGGATGGGCAATCAGCCCCAGCATTTT.

The chain uses TRBV6-2 or TRBV6-3 and TRBJ2-7; D gene uncertain. The germline V and J ends were trimmed by 0 bases and 9 bases, with 15 bases remaining between them. Germline CDR1 is MNHEY and CDR2 is SVGEGT. The CDR3 has 14 amino acids. The CDR3 sequence is CASSYSDGQPVQYF. The CDR3 coding sequence is TGTGCCAGCAGTTACTCGGATGGGCAACCCGTGCAGTACTTC.

This clonotype has a handful of counts. This chain connects TRBV19 to TRBJ2-5; D uncertain. The CDR3 runs 13 residues. Germline CDR1 is LNHDA and CDR2 is SQIVND (reference sequence). V gave up 6 bases and J gave up 0 bases, with 8 bases separating them. The CDR3 protein is CASRNLYQETQYF. The CDR3, as DNA: TGTGCCAGTAGAAATTTGTACCAAGAGACCCAGTACTTC.

This clonotype was observed at least ten times. V and J are TRBV5-1 and TRBJ2-5; no definite D call. This CDR3 comprises 14 residues. The V gene lost 4 bases and the J gene lost 1 base, with 11 bases spanning the gap. Germline V gene sequence: CDR1 SGHRS, CDR2 YFSETQ. The CDR3 region is CASSRTAIQETQYF. In nucleotides, the CDR3 is TGCGCCAGCAGCAGGACGGCGATCCAAGAGACCCAGTACTTC.

This clonotype was detected many times. The rearrangement joins TRBV7-2 to TRBJ2-3, with TRBD2 matching over 7 bases. V lost 3 bases and J lost 6; bases outside the gene matches: 15. Germline V CDR1 and CDR2: SGHTA, FQGNSA. CDR3 size: 17 residues. CDR3 nucleotides: TGTGCCAGCAGCTTTTCAGCGGGAATTGAGCGTCGGGATACGCAGTATTTT. Protein: CASSFSAGIERRDTQYF.